The 27 T cell receptor beta chains presented below share a single source sample, sequenced in a study of blood T cells in healthy people across ages. It was with a sample-barcoded 5' primer and a J-beta primer mix that a second PCR of about 7 to 12 cycles was run. TCRdb analysed the 5' RACE reads with MiXCR anew, one entry per CDR3 protein. This table holds hundreds of thousands of distinct CDR3 sequences, 20% to 30% found once. These same records also appear under a second study, on T cells of mothers and their children.

The sequenced material came from blood. Receptors were obtained from a boy aged 5 to 17 in good health.

This clonotype was detected only a few times. This chain joins TRBV7-2 and TRBJ2-3, with a weak D call TRBD2 (5 bases). Germline CDR1 SGHTA, CDR2 FQGNSA. The CDR3 spans 17 residues. Trimming cost V 1 base and J 1 base, with 15 bases left between them. The CDR3 is CASSLGERRVGTDTQYF. The CDR3 nucleotides are TGTGCCAGCAGCTTAGGTGAGCGGAGAGTTGGCACAGATACGCAGTATTTT.

This clonotype was counted at least ten times. The rearrangement joins TRBV7-9 to TRBJ1-2; D gene unclear. Trimming removed 1 base from V and 0 bases from J, with 9 bases in between. This CDR3 comprises 15 residues. The V gene's germline CDR1 is SEHNR and CDR2 FQNEAQ (reference sequence). The CDR3: CASSLELGSNYGYTF. Written as DNA, the CDR3 is TGTGCCAGCAGCTTAGAGTTGGGCTCTAACTATGGCTACACCTTC.

The chain couples TRBV20-1 to TRBJ2-2; D could derive from TRBD1 or TRBD2 (6 bases each). Germline values: CDR1 DFQATT, CDR2 SNEGSKA (reference sequence). The CDR3 spans 15 residues. V gave up 1 base and J gave up 2 bases, with 11 bases separating them. CDR3 in amino acids: CSARAGAVNTGELFF. The CDR3 DNA follows: TGCAGTGCTAGAGCGGGGGCGGTTAACACCGGGGAGCTGTTTTTT.

The chain carries TRBV27 and TRBJ2-5; 7 positions match TRBD2. The end of the DNA aligns better with TRBJ2-7, so the J call may be wrong. This CDR3 is built from 16 residues. Germline-derived CDR1 and CDR2 are MNHEY and SMNVEV (reference sequence). The CDR3 loop reads CASSLVLGTTTYEQYF. DNA of the CDR3: TGTGCCAGCAGTTTGGTTTTGGGGACTACAACCTACGAGCAGTACTTC.

CDR3 DNA sequence: TGTGCCAGCAGCGTCATATTGAGCTCCTACAATGAGCAGTTCTTC. Protein sequence: CASSVILSSYNEQFF. The V gene is TRBV11-2, the J gene TRBJ2-1; D gene ambiguous. CDR3 length: 15 amino acids. From germline, CDR1 is SGHAT and CDR2 FQNNGV. Trimming took off 5 bases at V and 0 bases at J, with 11 bases between the two ends.

This chain links TRBV29-1 with TRBJ2-5; 7 bases agree with TRBD2. The J call could be wrong; TRBJ2-7 is a better fit for the DNA end. CDR3 length: 13 amino acids. The germline V gene encodes CDR1 SQVTM and CDR2 ANQGSEA. Here the CDR3 reads CSVAGLHGYEQYF. The CDR3 DNA sequence: TGCAGCGTCGCGGGACTACATGGCTACGAGCAGTACTTC.

This clonotype has a handful of counts. The chain has TRBV6-5 and TRBJ1-3, with TRBD1 matching over 11 bases. The CDR3 contains 15 residues. The germline gives CDR1 MNHEY, CDR2 SVGAGI. The V and J ends lost 7 bases and 4 bases, in that order; junction bases with no gene match: 6. CDR3 coding DNA: TGTGCCAGCATTGGGACAGGGGGATCCGGAAACACCATATATTTT. The encoded protein is CASIGTGGSGNTIYF.

The rearrangement uses TRBV6-5 and TRBJ2-7; D ambiguous. The J call could be wrong; TRBJ2-1 is a better fit for the DNA end. This CDR3 has 13 amino acids. Germline V lookup: CDR1 MNHEY, CDR2 SVGAGI. The CDR3, as DNA: TGTGCCAGCAGTTACCGCCCGCGCCATGAGCAGTTCTTC. Translation: CASSYRPRHEQFF.

As DNA, the CDR3 is TGTGCCAGCAGCCCCCAAGACCAGTACGATGAGCAGTTCTTC. Protein product: CASSPQDQYDEQFF. J is TRBJ2-1 and V is TRBV28, with D unresolved. CDR1 MDHEN and CDR2 SYDVKM come from the germline V gene. With 6 bases removed from V and 8 bases from J, the gap between germline ends came to 17 bases. CDR3 length: 14 amino acids.

The gene calls are TRBV6-1 and TRBJ2-1; D is perhaps TRBD1 (5 bases). The length of the CDR3 is 15 residues. V was shortened by 8 bases and J by 1 base, with 15 bases between the two germline ends. Germline values: CDR1 MNHNS, CDR2 SASEGT. The CDR3 is CASLKSRGSYNEQFF. The CDR3 DNA sequence: TGTGCCAGCCTTAAAAGTAGGGGTTCCTACAATGAGCAGTTCTTC.

The chain is built from TRBV19 and TRBJ2-5, with a possible D match to TRBD1 (6 bases). Trimming stripped 11 bases from V and 2 bases from J, with 15 bases between. The CDR3 is 13 residues long. Germline values: CDR1 LNHDA, CDR2 SQIVND (reference sequence). CDR3 residues: CASTYGQQETQYF. CDR3 in DNA: TGTGCCTCCACCTATGGACAGCAAGAGACCCAGTACTTC.

J is TRBJ1-4 and V is TRBV6-5; no reliable D call. The V and J ends lost 0 bases and 4 bases respectively, with 9 bases between them. CDR3 length: 15 residues. CDR1 is MNHEY, CDR2 SVGAGI, per germline. CDR3 sequence: CASSYSPGLNEKLFF. The DNA for the CDR3 is TGTGCCAGCAGTTACTCTCCCGGCCTTAATGAAAAACTGTTTTTT.

This clonotype was counted between two and nine times. This chain connects TRBV27 to TRBJ2-3; 8 bases align to TRBD2. Germline trimming cut 6 bases from V and 1 base from J; bases unmatched to any gene: 6. CDR1 and CDR2 from the germline V gene are MNHEY and SMNVEV (reference sequence). The CDR3 consists of 15 residues. The CDR3 is CASSLFGGGTDTQYF. The CDR3 DNA reads as TGTGCCAGCAGCCTCTTCGGGGGGGGCACAGATACGCAGTATTTT.

The rearrangement links TRBV12-3 or TRBV12-4 to TRBJ2-5; 7 bases agree with TRBD2. The J call is uncertain, as TRBJ2-7 better fits the DNA end. The CDR3 length is 14 residues. CDR3 amino acids: CASRERGGINEQYF. Written as DNA, the CDR3 is TGTGCCAGCAGAGAGCGCGGGGGTATCAACGAGCAGTACTTC.

The rearrangement uses TRBV20-1 and TRBJ2-7; TRBD1 might be the D (6 bases). Deletions cut 5 bases from V and 2 bases from J, with 13 bases between. Germline V gene data show CDR1 as DFQATT and CDR2 as SNEGSKA (reference sequence). CDR3 length: 13 residues. The CDR3 sequence: CSAEDRSTYEQYF. The CDR3 nucleotides read TGCAGTGCTGAGGACAGATCCACCTACGAGCAGTACTTC.

V is TRBV4-1 and J is TRBJ2-3; D could derive from TRBD1 or TRBD2 (5 bases each). CDR3 size: 13 residues. The germline V and J ends were trimmed by 4 bases and 6 bases, with 11 bases remaining between them. Per the germline V gene, CDR1 is MGHRA and CDR2 is YSYEKL. For the CDR3, the DNA is TGCGCCAGCAGCCGTTTGGGGGAGGATACGCAGTATTTT. Protein sequence: CASSRLGEDTQYF.

As DNA, the CDR3 is TGCAGTGCTAGAGATACCGGGACAGTGGGCCAAGAGACCCAGTACTTC. Translated: CSARDTGTVGQETQYF. V and J are TRBV20-1 and TRBJ2-5, with 7 nucleotides matching TRBD1. The germline CDR1 and CDR2 sequences are DFQATT and SNEGSKA (reference sequence). Unmatched junction bases numbered 8, after V lost 0 bases and J lost 1 base. This CDR3 region has 16 residues.

The table lists this clonotype with a few counts. The junction differs from germline at one of its ends, possibly a read error. V usage is TRBV5-6 and J usage is TRBJ2-5; possible D gene TRBD2, 6 bases. In germline, CDR1 is SGHDT, CDR2 YYEEEE. The CDR3 loop spans 12 amino acids. As DNA, the CDR3 is TGTGCCAGCAGCTGGATCAATGGGAGGCACCTCTTC. Translation gives CASSWINGRHLF. Filled out from reference TRBV5-6 and TRBJ2-5, the complete variable domain reads DAGVTQSPTHLIKTRGQQVTLRCSPKSGHDTVSWYQQALGQGPQFIFQYYEEEERQRGNFPDRFSGHQFPNYSSELNVNALLLGDSALYLCASSWINGRHLFGPGTRLLVL.

The sample holds a few counts of this clonotype. The chain links TRBV30 to TRBJ2-5, with D hard to call. The DNA end is more similar to TRBJ2-7, so the J call may be wrong. Per germline, CDR1 GTSNPN and CDR2 SVGIG (reference sequence). This CDR3 is 12 amino acids long. Here the CDR3 DNA reads TGTGCCTGGAGCGCTACCCGGTACGAGCAGTACTTC. Residues: CAWSATRYEQYF.

Written as DNA, the CDR3 is TGCAGTGCTAGATGGGACCCAAAAGAGACCCAGTACTTC. It encodes CSARWDPKETQYF. The genes are TRBV20-1 and TRBJ2-5; TRBD1 or TRBD2 may be the D gene (5 bases each). The CDR3 has 13 amino acids. The V end was cut by 2 bases, the J end by 3 bases, with 10 bases between. CDR1 is DFQATT and CDR2 is SNEGSKA in the germline V gene (reference sequence).

This clonotype was seen more than once but under ten times. This sequence joins TRBV28 and TRBJ2-1; D unresolved. This CDR3 is built from 14 residues. Trimming removed 3 bases at V and 2 bases at J, with 8 bases between. From germline, CDR1 is MDHEN and CDR2 SYDVKM. The DNA of the CDR3 is TGTGCCAGCAGTTTGAGGCCCCCCTACAATGAGCAGTTCTTC. It specifies CASSLRPPYNEQFF.

This clonotype was counted a few times. Germline and junction disagree at one end, which may indicate a read error. The rearrangement joins TRBV28 to TRBJ2-2; D is possibly TRBD1 (6 bases). Germline CDR1 is MDHEN and CDR2 is SYDVKM. The CDR3 has 16 residues. Here the CDR3 reads CASSSQGPANTGELFF. CDR3 DNA: TGCGCCAGCAGTTCCCAGGGGCCGGCGAACACCGGGGAGCTGTTTTTT.

In its sample, this clonotype was seen many times. The CDR3 spells CASSPGQDTQYF. The CDR3 DNA is TGTGCCAGCAGTCCAGGCCAGGATACGCAGTATTTT. The J gene is TRBJ2-3, the V gene TRBV6-4; D uncertain. The CDR3 has 12 residues. V lost 5 bases, J lost 6 bases, and 9 bases lay in between. Germline V gene lookup returns CDR1 MRHNA and CDR2 SNTAGT.

This clonotype turned up a few times. The chain links TRBV11-2 to TRBJ1-3, with D hard to call. The germline V gene has CDR1 SGHAT and CDR2 FQNNGV. The CDR3 runs 16 residues. V dropped 2 bases and J dropped 0 bases, with 11 bases sitting between them. This CDR3 reads CASSLRRPSSGNTIYF. The CDR3 DNA is TGTGCCAGCAGCTTACGAAGGCCGTCCTCTGGAAACACCATATATTTT.

This clonotype was seen a few times. This rearrangement joins TRBV2 to TRBJ2-5; D is unclear. CDR3 length equals 14 residues. From germline, CDR1 is SNHLY and CDR2 FYNNEI. The V end was cut by 1 base, the J end by 1 base, with 7 bases between. CDR3 sequence: CASSEGKAQETQYF. CDR3 in DNA: TGTGCCAGCAGTGAAGGGAAGGCCCAAGAGACCCAGTACTTC.

The chain employs TRBV12-3 or TRBV12-4 and TRBJ1-2; D unresolved. The CDR3 is 13 amino acids. V dropped 6 bases and J dropped 3 bases, with 11 bases sitting between them. DNA for the CDR3: TGTGCCAGCAGCCGACGGACCCACTATGGCTACACCTTC. Translation gives CASSRRTHYGYTF.

The V call is TRBV20-1, the J call TRBJ1-2, with 8 bases matching TRBD1. This CDR3 region has 13 residues. The V segment lost 3 bases and the J segment 4 bases; nucleotides outside the gene matches: 4. Looked up from germline, CDR1 is DFQATT and CDR2 is SNEGSKA (reference sequence). The DNA for the CDR3 is TGCAGTGCTAGCCTGACAGGGGTCTATGGCTACACCTTC. Protein product: CSASLTGVYGYTF.